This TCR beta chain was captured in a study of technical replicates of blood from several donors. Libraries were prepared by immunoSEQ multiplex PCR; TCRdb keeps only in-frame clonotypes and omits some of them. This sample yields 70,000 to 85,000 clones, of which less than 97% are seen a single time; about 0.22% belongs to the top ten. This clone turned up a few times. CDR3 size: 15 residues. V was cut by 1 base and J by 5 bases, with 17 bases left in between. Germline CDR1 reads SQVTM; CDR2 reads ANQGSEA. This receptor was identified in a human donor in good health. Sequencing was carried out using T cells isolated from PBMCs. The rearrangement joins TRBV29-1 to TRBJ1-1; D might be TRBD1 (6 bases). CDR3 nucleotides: TGCAGCGTTGAAGCGGTAGGGGGGGCAAGGACTGAAGCTTTCTTT. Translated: CSVEAVGGARTEAFF.